These 18 T cell receptor beta chains share one sample of origin, sequenced in a study of beta chain features in type 1 diabetes. Reverse transcription of all isolated RNA meant that expressed TCRB transcripts were sequenced. Assay used: immunoSEQ multiplex PCR; TCRdb lists only in-frame clones, some missing. The sample gives around 250,000 clones, about 30% of which show up once; roughly 4% is in the top ten. Source material: central memory CD4+ T cells from blood. These receptors all stem from a man younger than 45 in good health.

A few counts support this clone. One junction end does not reproduce the germline sequence, and a read error may be involved. The chain joins TRBV29-1 to TRBJ2-7, with 9 positions matching TRBD2. Germline CDR1 and CDR2: SQVTM and ANQGSEA. The CDR3 extends over 14 amino acids. CDR3 nucleotides: TGCAGCGATGAACCCAGCGGGGGGCTGAACGAGCAGTACTTC. Residues: CSDEPSGGLNEQYF.

The chain employs TRBV30 and TRBJ2-1; D is possibly TRBD2 (5 bases). CDR1 and CDR2 from the germline V gene are GTSNPN and SVGIG (reference sequence). Deletions cut 1 base from V and 10 bases from J, with 14 bases between. This CDR3 comprises 13 residues. CDR3 bases: TGTGCCTGGAGTGGGGCGGGTAATCGGGAGCAGTTCTTC. It yields the protein CAWSGAGNREQFF. The full variable domain, with the rest looked up from reference TRBV30 and TRBJ2-1, is SQTIHQWPATLVQPVGSPLSLECTVEGTSNPNLYWYRQAAGRGLQLLFYSVGIGQISSEVPQNLSASRPQDRQFILSSKKLLLSDSGFYLCAWSGAGNREQFFGPGTRLTVL.

The chain uses TRBV30 and TRBJ2-7; the match to TRBD2 covers 7 bases. This CDR3 has 14 amino acids. V trimming: 0 bases; J trimming: 2 bases; junction bases outside the gene matches: 4. Germline V gene data show CDR1 as GTSNPN and CDR2 as SVGIG (reference sequence). CDR3 sequence reads: CAWSVASGPYEQYF. The CDR3 region has the DNA TGTGCCTGGAGTGTCGCTAGCGGACCCTACGAGCAGTACTTC.

The rearrangement links TRBV15 to TRBJ1-6; the D gene is possibly TRBD1 (6 bases). The CDR3 is 15 residues long. Deletions cut 5 bases from V and 0 bases from J, with 8 bases between. CDR1 is LNHNV, CDR2 YYDKDF, per germline (reference sequence). DNA of the CDR3: TGTGCCACCAGCCCAGGGGACTCCTATAATTCACCCCTCCACTTT. It codes for CATSPGDSYNSPLHF.

There are many counts of this clone. The chain uses TRBV30 and TRBJ2-7; D is ambiguous. CDR3 length: 13 residues. Germline-derived CDR1 and CDR2 are GTSNPN and SVGIG (reference sequence). V was trimmed by 4 bases and J by 0 bases, leaving 10 bases between them. CDR3 sequence: CAWMKSPSYEQYF. In DNA, the CDR3 is TGTGCCTGGATGAAGTCTCCCTCCTACGAGCAGTACTTC.

CDR3 coding DNA: TGTGCCAGCAGTCCCCCGGACTTTTACGAGCAGTACTTC. Its protein is CASSPPDFYEQYF. V and J are TRBV28 and TRBJ2-7; weak D call: TRBD2 (5 bases). Germline assignment: CDR1 MDHEN and CDR2 SYDVKM. The CDR3 is made up of 13 amino acids. Between the trimmed V and J ends, which lost 5 bases and 4 bases, there was a span of 12 bases.

This clone showed up just a few times. Here the CDR3 DNA reads TGTGCCATCAGTGATCAGACAGGGAATGAGCAGTTCTTC. Residues: CAISDQTGNEQFF. The V call is TRBV10-3, the J call TRBJ2-1; TRBD1 matches at 7 bases. V shed 3 bases and J 7 bases; nucleotides not matched to a gene: 3. CDR1 ENHRY and CDR2 SYGVKD come from the germline V gene. This CDR3 has 13 amino acids.

This clone turned up a few times. The chain uses TRBV7-2 and TRBJ2-3; 9 bases match TRBD2. Germline V gene sequence: CDR1 SGHTA, CDR2 FQGNSA. J gave up 4 bases and V 5 bases, and 16 bases lay outside the gene matches. The length of the CDR3 is 18 residues. DNA of the CDR3: TGTGCCAGCAGCCAACACCCACGGGCGGGGGGGCCAGCAGATACGCAGTATTTT. This sequence encodes CASSQHPRAGGPADTQYF.

This clone was detected only a few times. In nucleotides, the CDR3 is TGTGCCAGCCAACCTGACTCCCAATCCGGGGAGCTGTTTTTT. As protein: CASQPDSQSGELFF. V gene TRBV2 combines with J gene TRBJ2-2; no clear D. V was cut by 8 bases and J by 6 bases, with 16 bases left in between. The CDR3 sequence is 14 residues long. Germline loops: CDR1 SNHLY, CDR2 FYNNEI. The full variable domain, rest sourced from reference TRBV2 and TRBJ2-2, is EPEVTQTPSHQVTQMGQEVILRCVPISNHLYFYWYRQILGQKVEFLVSFYNNEISEKSEIFDDQFSVERPDGSNFTLKIRSTKLEDSAMYFCASQPDSQSGELFFGEGSRLTVL.

The J gene is TRBJ1-2, the V gene TRBV7-9; tentatively, D is TRBD1 (5 bases). Germline loops: CDR1 SEHNR, CDR2 FQNEAQ (reference sequence). Trimming cost V 6 bases and J 7 bases, with 18 bases left between them. CDR3 length: 14 residues. In DNA, the CDR3 is TGTGCCAGCAGAAAAGGGGACCGAGGCCTTGGCTACACCTTC. It yields the protein CASRKGDRGLGYTF.

This clone has ten or more counts. The gene calls are TRBV30 and TRBJ1-2, with 7 bases fitting TRBD1. The CDR3 runs 13 residues. Germline CDR1 is GTSNPN and CDR2 is SVGIG (reference sequence). V lost 2 bases and J lost 8; bases outside the gene matches: 8. The DNA for the CDR3 is TGTGCCTGGAGTTCTTACAGGGGCCACGGCTACACCTTC. Its translation: CAWSSYRGHGYTF.

This clone was counted between two and nine times. The rearrangement uses TRBV28 and TRBJ2-4; a weak D match, TRBD1 (5 bases). Germline CDR1 MDHEN, CDR2 SYDVKM. The CDR3 is 13 amino acids. The V end was cut by 3 bases, the J end by 6 bases, with 9 bases between. CDR3 DNA sequence: TGTGCCAGCAGTTTGCAGGGCACAAACATTCAGTACTTC. This sequence encodes CASSLQGTNIQYF.

This clone was seen a handful of times. The V call is TRBV9, the J call TRBJ2-1, with D possibly matching TRBD2 (7 bases). V was shortened by 3 bases and J by 8 bases, with 15 bases between the two germline ends. Germline V gene data show CDR1 as SGDLS and CDR2 as YYNGEE. CDR3 length: 14 amino acids. CDR3 sequence: CASSAQRGGDEQFF. The CDR3 DNA reads TGTGCCAGCAGCGCCCAGAGGGGGGGCGATGAGCAGTTCTTC. Based on the CDR3 plus reference TRBV9 and TRBJ2-1, the full variable domain is DSGVTQTPKHLITATGQRVTLRCSPRSGDLSVYWYQQSLDQGLQFLIQYYNGEERAKGNILERFSAQQFPDLHSELNLSSLELGDSALYFCASSAQRGGDEQFFGPGTRLTVL.

This clone was recorded a few times. The chain uses TRBV21-1 and TRBJ2-3; the listed D gene, TRBD2, was not tested against the DNA. TRBV21-1 is tagged as a pseudogene. The CDR3 spans 17 residues. This chain's CDR3 is CASSNGRVLAGTDTQYF. The CDR3 nucleotides are TGTGCCAGCAGCAACGGCCGGGTACTAGCGGGAACAGATACGCAGTATTTT.

This clone was recorded many times. The chain couples TRBV19 to TRBJ1-2; D is unclear. CDR3 length: 14 amino acids. The germline V gene encodes CDR1 LNHDA and CDR2 SQIVND (reference sequence). Trimming took off 3 bases at V and 4 bases at J, with 12 bases between the two ends. The CDR3 sequence is CASSISGGSYGYTF. In DNA, the CDR3 is TGTGCCAGTAGTATCTCCGGCGGTTCCTATGGCTACACCTTC. The variable domain in full, with the rest retrieved from reference TRBV19 and TRBJ1-2, is DGGITQSPKYLFRKEGQNVTLSCEQNLNHDAMYWYRQDPGQGLRLIYYSQIVNDFQKGDIAEGYSVSREKKESFPLTVTSAQKNPTAFYLCASSISGGSYGYTFGSGTRLTVV.

The sample holds many counts of this clone. The gene calls are TRBV14 and TRBJ1-2; no reliable D call. Trimming shortened V by 1 base and J by 8 bases, and 5 bases separated the two germline ends. The CDR3 covers 11 residues. Looked up from germline, CDR1 is SGHDN and CDR2 is FVKESK. The CDR3 DNA is TGTGCCAGCAGCCAAGCTGGCGGCTACACCTTC. Its protein is CASSQAGGYTF.

This clone occurred a few times. The rearrangement joins TRBV18 to TRBJ2-3; 8 nucleotides agree with TRBD2. Germline CDR1 reads KGHSH; CDR2 reads LQKENI. The CDR3 runs to 15 residues. With 6 bases clipped from V and 0 bases from J, the junction kept 5 bases outside the gene matches. CDR3 coding DNA: TGTGCCAGCTCTAAGACTAGCGTTAGCACAGATACGCAGTATTTT. Translated: CASSKTSVSTDTQYF.

This clone has only a few counts. CDR3 nucleotides: TGTGCCAGCAGTGAGGAGACTTCCTCCCAGTACTTC. It encodes CASSEETSSQYF. The J gene is TRBJ2-5, the V gene TRBV2; D ambiguous. Trimming left V 3 bases short and J 9 bases short, with 11 bases between. Germline assignment: CDR1 SNHLY and CDR2 FYNNEI. The CDR3 length is 12 residues.